Shown below are 11 T cell receptor beta chains from a single sample sequenced in a study of monozygotic twins with inflammatory bowel disease. TCRdb re-called the 5' RACE reads; every CDR3 protein appears as one record, without DNA. The ten most abundant clones cover 2% to 3% of a sample with approximately 400,000 distinct CDR3 sequences. The sample was blood. Receptors originate from a human donor with ulcerative colitis or Crohn's disease, or a healthy co-twin of an affected twin (not recorded which).

The genes are TRBV5-1 and TRBJ2-7. Looked up from germline, CDR1 is SGHRS and CDR2 is YFSETQ. The CDR3 contains 14 residues. CDR3: CASSFGGSFYEQYF.

The gene calls are TRBV21-1 and TRBJ1-1; with no DNA, the TCRdb D assignment of TRBD1 cannot be verified. TRBV21-1 corresponds to a pseudogene. The CDR3 has 18 amino acids. The CDR3 is CASSKRGVWGGRNTEAFF.

The V and J genes are TRBV10-3 and TRBJ2-7; the D gene TCRdb calls, TRBD1, cannot be checked with no DNA. Germline lookup yields CDR1 ENHRY and CDR2 SYGVKD. This CDR3 has 17 residues. CDR3 residues: CAISESGIGRPLGEQYF.

CDR3 loop: CASSLPQGQGVTGELFF. The V call is TRBV13, the J call TRBJ2-2; the D call of TRBD1 rests on TCRdb alone, since no DNA is present to check it. Germline CDR1 reads PRHDT; CDR2 reads FYEKMQ (reference sequence). This CDR3 is 17 amino acids long.

The chain uses TRBV5-1 and TRBJ2-2; TCRdb outputs TRBD1, but without DNA this stays unchecked. Germline CDR1 reads SGHRS; CDR2 reads YFSETQ. This CDR3 has 15 amino acids. CDR3: CASSLTGQNTEELFF.

The chain uses TRBV12-3 or TRBV12-4 and TRBJ2-1; the D call of TRBD1 rests on TCRdb alone, since no DNA is present to check it. The CDR3 totals 15 residues. The CDR3: CASSPGIYSYNEQFF.

This sequence joins TRBV20-1 and TRBJ2-2; the TCRdb call, TRBD1, lacks DNA for checking. This CDR3 contains 12 residues. Germline V lookup: CDR1 DFQATT, CDR2 SNEGSKA (reference sequence). CDR3 region: CSAPTVTGELFF.

The chain is built from TRBV5-1 and TRBJ1-5. Germline V gives CDR1 SGHRS, CDR2 YFSETQ. The CDR3 has 16 amino acids. This CDR3 is CASSLGGRESNQPQHF.

V gene TRBV29-1 combines with J gene TRBJ2-2; without DNA, the TCRdb call of TRBD1 cannot be checked. The CDR3 runs 12 residues. In germline, CDR1 is SQVTM, CDR2 ANQGSEA. The CDR3 here is CSVPLGTGELFF.

This sequence joins TRBV3-1 and TRBJ2-1; TCRdb picks TRBD1, but there is no DNA to check that call. CDR1 is LGHDT, CDR2 YNNKEL, per germline (reference sequence). This CDR3 contains 14 residues. CDR3 protein: CASSQVPGGNEQFF.

The chain couples TRBV5-5 to TRBJ2-7; the TRBD1 assignment by TCRdb is unverifiable without DNA. This CDR3 has 14 amino acids. Germline V gene lookup returns CDR1 SGHKS and CDR2 YYEKEE (reference sequence). The CDR3 sequence is CASSVNPGQDEQYF. The full variable domain, completed using reference TRBV5-5 and TRBJ2-7, is DAGVTQSPTHLIKTRGQQVTLRCSPISGHKSVSWYQQVLGQGPQFIFQYYEKEERGRGNFPDRFSARQFPNYSSELNVNALLLGDSALYLCASSVNPGQDEQYFGPGTRLTVT.